Presented here are 3 T cell receptor beta chains from one specimen sequenced in a study of OX40 agonist ivuxolimab in advanced cancers. TCRdb's copy holds only in-frame clones and misses some; the assay was immunoSEQ multiplex PCR. The data contain some 77,000 clones, approximately 85% of them seen just once; the ten biggest clones take up over 4.5%. The sample was CD4+ or CD8+ T cells sorted from blood, taken in a trial of the OX40 agonist ivuxolimab. Receptor source: an adult with an advanced solid tumor such as melanoma, head and neck, liver or kidney cancer.

This chain links TRBV5-8 with TRBJ2-4; D call uncertain. V lost 0 bases to trimming and J lost 6 bases, with 7 bases between them. The CDR3 extends over 13 amino acids. Germline V CDR1 and CDR2: SGHTS, YDEGEE. The CDR3 region has the DNA TGTGCCAGCAGCTTGGTCGCGCTAAACATTCAGTACTTC. This translates into CASSLVALNIQYF.

This chain uses TRBV6-5 with TRBJ2-1; 8 bases fit TRBD2. CDR1 MNHEY and CDR2 SVGAGI come from the germline V gene. There are 15 residues in the CDR3. V trimming: 5 bases; J trimming: 0 bases; junction bases outside the gene matches: 3. CDR3 in amino acids: CASSGGLDSYNEQFF. The CDR3 bases are TGTGCCAGCAGTGGGGGACTAGACTCCTACAATGAGCAGTTCTTC.

The V call is TRBV25-1, the J call TRBJ2-7; the D call may be TRBD1 or TRBD2 (5 bases each). The germline CDR1 and CDR2 sequences are MGHDK and SYGVNS. V was clipped by 3 bases and J by 3 bases, with 15 bases between them. CDR3 size: 15 residues. The DNA for the CDR3 is TGTGCCAGCAGTGATTCCCCCCGGGACCTCTACGAGCAGTACTTC. It is translated as CASSDSPRDLYEQYF.